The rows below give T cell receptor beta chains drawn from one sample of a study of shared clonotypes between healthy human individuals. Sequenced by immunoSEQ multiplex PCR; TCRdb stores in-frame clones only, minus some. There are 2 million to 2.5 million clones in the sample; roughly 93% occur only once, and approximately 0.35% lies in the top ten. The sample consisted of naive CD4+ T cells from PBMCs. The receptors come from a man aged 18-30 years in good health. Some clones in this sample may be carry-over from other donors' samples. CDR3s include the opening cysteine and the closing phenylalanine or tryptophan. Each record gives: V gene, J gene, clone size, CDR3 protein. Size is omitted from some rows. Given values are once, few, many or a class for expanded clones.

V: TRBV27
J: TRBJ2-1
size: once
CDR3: CASSLTRSGTAYNEQFF

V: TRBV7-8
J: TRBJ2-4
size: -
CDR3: CASSRSGDIQYF

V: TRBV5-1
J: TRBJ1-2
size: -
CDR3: CASHTPDGIYGYTF

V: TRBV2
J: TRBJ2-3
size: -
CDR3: CATGLSEADTQYF

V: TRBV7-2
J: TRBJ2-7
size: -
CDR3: CASSYSFRDREYEQYF

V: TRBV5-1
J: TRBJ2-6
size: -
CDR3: CASSLAVSGANVLTF

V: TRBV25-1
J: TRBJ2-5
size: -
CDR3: CASSRNGVEQYF

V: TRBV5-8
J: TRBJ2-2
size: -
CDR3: CASSFAYGTNTGELFF

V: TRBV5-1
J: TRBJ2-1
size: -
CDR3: CASSLGARQRSLYNEQFF

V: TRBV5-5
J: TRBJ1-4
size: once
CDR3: CASSFGQGTNEKLFF

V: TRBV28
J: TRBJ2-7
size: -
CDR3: CASSYFEWLAGSYEQYF

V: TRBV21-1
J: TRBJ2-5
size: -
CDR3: CASSKEVPGETQYF

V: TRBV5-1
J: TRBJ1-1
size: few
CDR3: CASTSSGAHTEAFF

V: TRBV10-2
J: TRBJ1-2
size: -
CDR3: CASGGVANYGYTF

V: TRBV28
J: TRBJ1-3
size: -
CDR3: CASSPSGGNTIYF